Listed below are T cell receptor beta chains from one sample, sequenced in a study of T cell responses to AZD1222 COVID-19 vaccine. The assay was immunoSEQ multiplex PCR, and TCRdb's table has in-frame clones only and misses some. The sample yields about 130,000 clones, around 85% seen once. The sequences come from peripheral blood, collected 28 days after the second AZD1222 dose. The receptors stem from an adult who received the AZD1222 COVID-19 vaccine. CDR3s include the opening cysteine and the closing phenylalanine or tryptophan. A D gene is named only where the DNA matches it firmly. Clone size appears in some rows only: once, few, many, or a class for an expanded clone.

J gene | V gene | clone size | D gene | CDR3 protein | CDR3 DNA
TRBJ2-7 | TRBV24-1 | . | TRBD1 | CATSDRSGTGSYEQYF | TGTGCCACCAGTGATAGAAGTGGGACAGGGTCCTACGAGCAGTACTTC
TRBJ2-7 | TRBV7-2 | . | TRBD1 | CASSLSTGQGWNEQYF | TGTGCCAGCAGCTTAAGTACCGGACAGGGGTGGAACGAGCAGTACTTC
TRBJ1-5 | TRBV5-1 | . | . | CASSLLSGSNQPQHF | TGCGCCAGCAGCTTGCTGTCGGGGAGCAATCAGCCCCAGCATTTT
TRBJ2-7 | TRBV28 | . | TRBD2 | CASSAPGLGGYEQYF | TGTGCCAGCAGTGCCCCGGGACTAGGGGGATACGAGCAGTACTTC
TRBJ2-7 | TRBV28 | . | . | CASSSQQTPYPYEQYF | TGTGCCAGCAGTTCCCAGCAGACACCATATCCCTACGAGCAGTACTTC
TRBJ1-3 | TRBV25-1 | . | . | CASSAQGQFSGNTIYF | TGTGCCAGCAGTGCCCAGGGGCAGTTCTCTGGAAACACCATATATTTT
TRBJ2-3 | TRBV3-1/TRBV3-2 | . | . | CASSQYVGASTDTQYF | TGTGCCAGCAGCCAATATGTCGGGGCTAGCACAGATACGCAGTATTTT
TRBJ2-1 | TRBV7-3 | . | . | CASSLTGAYNEQFF | TGTGCCAGCAGCTTAACGGGGGCATACAATGAGCAGTTCTTC
TRBJ2-7 | TRBV19 | . | . | CASSISSGSSYEQYF | TGTGCCAGTAGTATCTCGTCAGGGAGCTCCTACGAGCAGTACTTC
TRBJ2-3 | TRBV19 | . | TRBD2 | CASSPRTSGGTYTDTQYF | TGTGCCAGTAGTCCCCGGACTAGCGGGGGGACCTACACAGATACGCAGTATTTT
TRBJ2-2 | TRBV19 | . | . | CASSIRQSLLAGELFF | TGTGCCAGTAGCATCCGACAGTCTCTATTGGCCGGGGAGCTGTTTTTT
TRBJ1-1 | TRBV3-1/TRBV3-2 | . | . | CASSQGGAADTEAFF | TGTGCCAGCAGCCAAGGAGGGGCCGCCGACACTGAAGCTTTCTTT
TRBJ2-7 | TRBV7-2 | . | . | CASSSGPFYGEQYF | TGTGCCAGCAGCTCTGGCCCTTTCTACGGCGAGCAGTACTTC
TRBJ2-7 | TRBV3-1/TRBV3-2 | . | . | CASSQDWGPGSYEQYF | TGTGCCAGCAGCCAAGATTGGGGCCCGGGCTCCTACGAGCAGTACTTC
TRBJ1-2 | TRBV28 | . | . | CASRAPTGGGAYGYTF | TGTGCCAGCAGAGCCCCGACCGGGGGCGGGGCCTATGGCTACACCTTC
TRBJ1-5 | TRBV20-1 | . | . | CSASSAARGPQHF | TGCAGTGCTAGTTCGGCAGCCCGGGGGCCCCAGCATTTT
TRBJ2-5 | TRBV18 | . | . | CASSPPWGLEETQYF | TGTGCCAGCTCACCCCCTTGGGGGCTCGAAGAGACCCAGTACTTC
TRBJ1-5 | TRBV6-2/TRBV6-3 | . | . | CASSYVEGGRNQPQHF | TGTGCCAGCAGTTACGTCGAGGGGGGGCGCAATCAGCCCCAGCATTTT
TRBJ1-2 | TRBV28 | few | TRBD1 | CASSLGDRGFDYGYTF | TGTGCCAGCAGTTTGGGGGACAGGGGCTTCGACTATGGCTACACCTTC
TRBJ2-3 | TRBV3-1/TRBV3-2 | . | . | CASSQEIMATDTQYF | TGTGCCAGCAGCCAAGAAATCATGGCCACAGATACGCAGTATTTT
TRBJ1-6 | TRBV3-1/TRBV3-2 | . | . | CASSQGLGRNSPLHF | TGTGCCAGCAGCCAAGGTCTCGGGAGGAATTCACCCCTCCACTTT
TRBJ1-2 | TRBV29-1 | . | TRBD1 | CSAPRNRGDGRYTF | TGCAGCGCTCCTAGAAACAGGGGAGATGGTCGCTACACCTTC
TRBJ2-2 | TRBV18 | . | . | CASSQAGAGELFF | TGTGCCAGCTCCCAAGCTGGGGCCGGGGAGCTGTTTTTT
TRBJ2-5 | TRBV4-2 | . | . | CASTQASSASQETQYF | TGTGCCAGCACCCAAGCTTCATCCGCTAGCCAAGAGACCCAGTACTTC
TRBJ2-3 | TRBV5-1 | few | . | CASSLAADTQYF | TGCGCCAGCAGCTTGGCTGCAGATACGCAGTATTTT
TRBJ1-6 | TRBV6-5 | . | . | CASSYSSMPSTSPLHF | TGTGCCAGCAGTTACTCATCGATGCCCAGCACTTCACCCCTCCACTTT
TRBJ1-2 | TRBV28 | . | . | CASSLTGKGYTF | TGTGCCAGCAGTCTAACAGGGAAGGGCTACACCTTC
TRBJ1-4 | TRBV6-5 | . | . | CASSPTDPTNEKLFF | TGTGCCAGCAGCCCGACAGACCCAACTAATGAAAAACTGTTTTTT
TRBJ1-1 | TRBV19 | . | . | CASSIGGEGTEAFF | TGTGCCAGTAGTATCGGGGGGGAGGGCACTGAAGCTTTCTTT
TRBJ1-2 | TRBV5-1 | . | TRBD1 | CASSAFTGADFGYTF | TGCGCCAGCAGCGCGTTTACAGGGGCGGACTTTGGCTACACCTTC
TRBJ1-2 | TRBV19 | . | TRBD1 | CASSLRGQLNYGYTF | TGTGCCAGTAGCCTACGGGGACAGCTTAACTATGGCTACACCTTC
TRBJ2-2 | TRBV5-4 | . | TRBD2 | CASSLAAGGSGELFF | TGTGCCAGCAGCTTGGCAGCGGGGGGGTCCGGGGAGCTGTTTTTT
TRBJ1-1 | TRBV3-1/TRBV3-2 | . | . | CASSQDLGRRFRSGTEAFF | TGTGCCAGCAGCCAAGACCTTGGGCGGAGGTTTAGGTCAGGCACTGAAGCTTTCTTT